Detailed here is one T cell receptor beta chain. What it binds is unknown. This CDR3 is built from 15 residues. V lost 5 bases to trimming and J lost 10 bases; unmatched junction nucleotides: 13. CDR1 and CDR2 from the germline V gene are LNHDA and SQIVND (reference sequence). The entry originates in a study of cytomegalovirus exposure and HLA in healthy donors. Regarding the study as a whole: Judged likely to be a sequencing artifact was a cluster of highly shared sequence variants. Reported findings show TCR beta sequences accurately forecast HLA-A and HLA-B alleles in most subjects.

Amplification used 60 Vbeta primers and 13 Jbeta primers. Original handling: It was a later analysis that counted about 80 million unique TCR beta chains, of which about 10 million were shared. Some clones are missing from TCRdb's copy, which holds only in-frame ones; the method was immunoSEQ multiplex PCR. V and J calls and clone size are as listed in that table; D and trimming were resolved from the DNA. In the table there are 150,000 to 200,000 clones, around 78% of which are singletons. The source of this sequence is a man aged 25 to 40 in good health and CMV-seronegative. Sequences were obtained from PBMCs. This rearrangement joins TRBV19 to TRBJ2-1; 8 positions agree with TRBD1. The CDR3 DNA reads as TGTGCCAGTAGTGTCGGGACAGGAAAGTCTGGGGAGCAGTTCTTC. It yields the protein CASSVGTGKSGEQFF.